This TCR beta chain was observed in a study of blood T cells in healthy people across ages. Study-wide results and caveats: With age, beta diversity per million T cells declined roughly linearly, significantly by 40.

Notes on this clonotype: Its specificity is not known.

A second PCR, run for about 7 to 11 cycles, used a sample-barcoded 5' primer plus a J-beta primer mix. With 12 random nucleotides, a template-switch adaptor tagged each individual cDNA molecule. Sequencing recovered at least 2.5 million CDR3-containing paired-end reads from each sample. In TCRdb, the 5' RACE reads were re-called with MiXCR into one record per CDR3 protein. The table includes 700,000 to 850,000 distinct CDR3 sequences, under 40% detected once. The sample comprised blood. The source of this sequence is a man aged 18 to 30 in good health.

The CDR3 spells CASSLSGTLNYGYTF. The CDR3, as DNA: TGCGCCAGCAGCTTGTCCGGGACACTTAACTATGGCTACACCTTC. V is TRBV5-1 and J is TRBJ1-2; possible D gene TRBD1, 6 bases. Germline V gene data show CDR1 as SGHRS and CDR2 as YFSETQ. V was pared by 1 base and J by 1 base, with 11 bases between. The CDR3 extends over 15 amino acids.